This entry concerns a single T cell receptor (beta chain). The data were taken from a study of OX40 agonist ivuxolimab in advanced cancers. Study at large: Ivuxolimab, an agonist antibody against OX40 (CD134), was given to patients.

Germline CDR1 reads SGHAT; CDR2 reads FQDESV (reference sequence). J was trimmed by 6 bases and V by 1 base; bases with no gene match: 5. This CDR3 is 14 amino acids long. The protocol was immunoSEQ multiplex PCR, while the TCRdb copy is restricted to in-frame clones and leaves out a portion. The data contain tens of thousands of clones, approximately 90% of them singletons. The material sequenced was CD4+ or CD8+ T cells sorted from blood, taken in a trial of the OX40 agonist ivuxolimab. This chain connects TRBV11-1 to TRBJ1-2; TRBD1 aligns across 7 bases. This clonotype was obtained from an adult with an advanced solid tumor such as melanoma, head and neck, liver or kidney cancer. The CDR3 region is CASSLDRQGHGYTF. The CDR3 DNA is TGTGCCAGCAGCTTAGATCGACAGGGCCATGGCTACACCTTC. Combining the CDR3 with reference TRBV11-1 and TRBJ1-2 gives the whole variable domain EAEVAQSPRYKITEKSQAVAFWCDPISGHATLYWYRQILGQGPELLVQFQDESVVDDSQLPKDRFSAERLKGVDSTLKIQPAELGDSAMYLCASSLDRQGHGYTFGSGTRLTVV.